A selection of T cell receptor beta chains follows, all from one sample in a study of cytomegalovirus exposure and HLA in healthy donors. Method: immunoSEQ multiplex PCR; TCRdb's copy keeps in-frame clones and lacks some. This sample has about 160,000 clones, with 65% to 80% found just once. Sequenced: PBMCs. The receptors were sampled from a woman in her forties or fifties in good health and CMV-seropositive. Each CDR3 is given with its conserved first and last residue. Fields, in order: D gene, clone size, V gene, J gene, CDR3 DNA, CDR3 protein. D genes are given only for firm matches. Clone size is stated in some rows and not others, as once, few, many or a class when expanded.

TRBD2,.,TRBV7-8,TRBJ2-3,TGTGCCAGCAGCCCCGCTAGCGGGGGGGTGGAAGATACGCAGTATTTT,CASSPASGGVEDTQYF
.,.,TRBV6-5,TRBJ2-7,TGTGCCAGCAGTTACTCGGGGGGGGCGGTCGAGCAGTACTTC,CASSYSGGAVEQYF
TRBD1,.,TRBV29-1,TRBJ2-1,TGCAGCGTTTTTGACAGGGATCGCTACAATGAGCAGTTCTTC,CSVFDRDRYNEQFF
.,.,TRBV5-1,TRBJ2-2,TGCGCCAGCAGGGCCACCGGCCTGCAGGTGGCCGGGGAGCTGTTTTTT,CASRATGLQVAGELFF
.,.,TRBV6-1,TRBJ2-3,TGTGCCAGCTCTTCAGATACGCAGTATTTT,CASSSDTQYF
TRBD1,.,TRBV10-3,TRBJ2-5,TGTGCCATCAGCCCGGACAGGGTAGTACGAGAGACCCAGTACTTC,CAISPDRVVRETQYF
TRBD2,.,TRBV5-1,TRBJ2-1,TGCGCCAGCAGCTTGGTTCCAGCGGGGGGGCAAGATGAGCAGTTCTTC,CASSLVPAGGQDEQFF
TRBD1,.,TRBV7-8,TRBJ2-7,TGTGCCAGCAGCAAGGACAGGACCTACGAGCAGTACTTC,CASSKDRTYEQYF
.,.,TRBV6-1,TRBJ1-2,TGTGCCAGCAGTGAAGTTAGCGGCTACACCTTC,CASSEVSGYTF
TRBD2,.,TRBV5-1,TRBJ2-7,TGCGCCAGCAACCTCGACGCGGGGGGATCCTACGAGCAGTACTTC,CASNLDAGGSYEQYF
TRBD1,once,TRBV6-5,TRBJ1-1,TGTGCCAGCACTGGACAGGGGTACACTGAAGCTTTCTTT,CASTGQGYTEAFF
TRBD2,.,TRBV5-4,TRBJ2-7,TGTGCCAGCATCCAAACCCCGGCGGGGGGTGTCTACGAGCAGTACTTC,CASIQTPAGGVYEQYF
.,.,TRBV18,TRBJ1-1,TGTGCCAGCTCAGTCGCCAGGGATTTGACTGAAGCTTTCTTT,CASSVARDLTEAFF
TRBD1,.,TRBV6-5,TRBJ2-3,TGTGCCAGCAGTTACGGGACAGGGACAGATACGCAGTATTTT,CASSYGTGTDTQYF
.,.,TRBV29-1,TRBJ1-4,TGCAGCGTCGGGGTTCTGGGTTCGGGAAAACTGTTTTTT,CSVGVLGSGKLFF
.,few,TRBV29-1,TRBJ1-2,TGCAGCGTTGAATGGGGCAGGAGTAATGGCTACACCTTC,CSVEWGRSNGYTF
.,.,TRBV19,TRBJ1-1,TGTGCCAGTAGCGCCCAGGGGTGGACTGAAGCTTTCTTT,CASSAQGWTEAFF
TRBD1,.,TRBV6-1,TRBJ2-3,TGTGCCATAAGACAGGGCGGCACAGATACGCAGTATTTT,CAIRQGGTDTQYF
.,.,TRBV5-3,TRBJ1-2,TGTGCCAGAAGCCCATTTTGTCGGGGTGGCTACACCTTC,CARSPFCRGGYTF
.,.,TRBV6-5,TRBJ2-1,TGTGCCAGCAGTTTGAGGGGGACTGAGCAGTTCTTC,CASSLRGTEQFF
.,.,TRBV29-1,TRBJ1-1,TGCAGCGTTGTGGAAGGATCAGGGAACACTGAATCTTTCTTT,CSVVEGSGNTESFF
TRBD1,.,TRBV6-5,TRBJ1-2,TGTGCCAGCAGGGAACAGGGGGCAGGCGGCTACACCTTC,CASREQGAGGYTF
.,.,TRBV7-9,TRBJ2-7,TGTGCCAGCCAAAAACAGGGTGCCAACGAGCAGTACTTC,CASQKQGANEQYF
TRBD1,.,TRBV7-9,TRBJ1-2,TGTGCCAGCACTACGACAGGGGTTAACTATGGCTACACCTTC,CASTTTGVNYGYTF
.,.,TRBV29-1,TRBJ1-2,TGCAGCGCCCGCCTGGGGGGCTATGGCTACACCTTC,CSARLGGYGYTF
TRBD2,.,TRBV13,TRBJ2-7,TGTGCCAGCAGCCCACCGGGACTAGCCTACGAGCAGTACTTC,CASSPPGLAYEQYF
TRBD1,.,TRBV7-9,TRBJ1-4,TGTGCCAGCAGCGCGACCGGGACAGGTGAAAAACTGTTTTTT,CASSATGTGEKLFF
.,.,TRBV9,TRBJ1-5,TGTGCCAGCAGCTATGGACTAAGCAATCAGCCCCAGCATTTT,CASSYGLSNQPQHF
.,.,TRBV11-2,TRBJ1-4,TGTGCCAGCAGCATGTTTAACAATAATGAAAAACTGTTTTTT,CASSMFNNNEKLFF
.,.,TRBV7-2,TRBJ1-6,TGTGCCAGCACCCGCTGGGGAGTCGGGGTTAATTCACCCCTCCACTTT,CASTRWGVGVNSPLHF
.,.,TRBV9,TRBJ2-5,TGTGCCAGCAGCACCGGGTGGGGAACAGGGGAGACCCAGTACTTC,CASSTGWGTGETQYF
TRBD1,.,TRBV19,TRBJ1-5,TGTGCCAGTAGGGGGACAGTGGTTAGCAATCAGCCCCAGCATTTT,CASRGTVVSNQPQHF
.,once,TRBV5-1,TRBJ1-6,TGCGCCAGCAGCTTGGGGGCTGGGCGTTCACCCCTCCACTTT,CASSLGAGRSPLHF
.,.,TRBV6-1,TRBJ1-4,TGTGCCAGCAGTGAACGGAAACAGAGTGAAAAACTGTTTTTT,CASSERKQSEKLFF
.,once,TRBV2,TRBJ1-4,TGTGCCAGCACCGACGAGGGTCGGGCTAATGAAAAACTGTTTTTT,CASTDEGRANEKLFF
TRBD1,.,TRBV5-1,TRBJ1-4,TGCGCCAGCAGCCCGGGGACAGGGCCTAATGAAAAACTGTTTTTT,CASSPGTGPNEKLFF
.,few,TRBV2,TRBJ2-5,TGTGCCAGCAGTGACTACTATCCCAAAGAGACCCAGTACTTC,CASSDYYPKETQYF
TRBD1,.,TRBV6-1,TRBJ1-2,TGTGCCAGCAGTGAAGTCCAGGGGGGCCCCTATGGCTACACCTTC,CASSEVQGGPYGYTF
TRBD2,.,TRBV6-1,TRBJ2-7,TGTGCCAGCAGTGCTGTCGGGACTAGCGGGGCCTACGAGCAGTACTTC,CASSAVGTSGAYEQYF
TRBD1,.,TRBV2,TRBJ2-1,TGTGCCAGCATCCGACAGGGGGATTACAATGAGCAGTTCTTC,CASIRQGDYNEQFF
TRBD2,.,TRBV19,TRBJ2-2,TGTGCCAGTAGTTTCCGGGGGGGGAACACCGGGGAGCTGTTTTTT,CASSFRGGNTGELFF
TRBD1,.,TRBV9,TRBJ1-3,TGTGCCAGCAGCCCAGCGACAGGGTTCTCTGGAAACACCATATATTTT,CASSPATGFSGNTIYF
TRBD1,once,TRBV6-1,TRBJ1-5,TGTGCCAGCAGCCCCGACAGGGATCGGCCCCAGCATTTT,CASSPDRDRPQHF
TRBD2,.,TRBV7-9,TRBJ2-4,TGTGCCAGCAGCTTTGCTAGCGGGGGGGCGTCGGCCAAAAACATTCAGTACTTC,CASSFASGGASAKNIQYF